This T cell receptor beta chain was found in a study of blood T cells in healthy people across ages. Findings and limits, study-wide: Donors of long life had a larger count of naive CD4+ cells and greater diversity than aged donors. Changes seen in expanded clonotypes were possibly confounded by donor CMV status left unknown.

The second PCR ran about 6 to 11 cycles with a sample-barcoded 5' primer and J-beta primers. Every sample returned 3 million or more CDR3-containing paired-end reads. Via MiXCR, TCRdb re-called the 5' RACE reads, giving one row per CDR3 protein. The sample carries 600,000 to 1,000,000 distinct CDR3 sequences, about 62% recorded once. V lost 2 bases, J lost 4 bases, and 11 bases lay in between. This CDR3 has 13 amino acids. CDR1 and CDR2 from the germline V gene are SQVTM and ANQGSEA. Sample donors were healthy Caucasian individuals that came from Russia, aged roughly 6 to 90. Notes on this clonotype: Its antigen is not identified.

The sample consisted of blood. This sequence originates from a man aged 30-40 years in good health. The chain recombines TRBV29-1 with TRBJ1-1, with D perhaps TRBD1 (5 bases). CDR3 sequence (DNA): TGCAGCGTTGAATCGGGGGAAGGCACTGAAGCTTTCTTT. Translation gives CSVESGEGTEAFF.